This T cell receptor (beta chain) was identified during a study of T cell changes during pregnancy in multiple sclerosis. V shed 5 bases, J shed 8 bases, and the junction held 17 bases outside the gene matches. The CDR3 runs 16 residues. Germline V lookup: CDR1 KGHSY, CDR2 FQNENV. Repertoires were generated with immunoSEQ multiplex PCR, while TCRdb's copy carries only in-frame clones and drops some. The sample carries approximately 63,000 clones, 85% to 95% recorded once. The genes are TRBV16 and TRBJ2-7; 8 bases match TRBD1. The sample in question was peripheral blood, obtained in the third trimester of pregnancy. The receptor comes from a female donor in good health, enrolled as a control in a pregnancy study. The CDR3, as DNA: TGTGCCAGCAGCGGAAGACAGGGGCGGACGAGGAACAAGCAGTACTTC. It specifies CASSGRQGRTRNKQYF. Supplemented by reference TRBV16 and TRBJ2-7, the full variable domain reads GEEVAQTPKHLVRGEGQKAKLYCAPIKGHSYVFWYQQVLKNEFKFLISFQNENVFDETGMPKERFSAKCLPNSPCSLEIQATKLEDSAVYFCASSGRQGRTRNKQYFGPGTRLTVT.